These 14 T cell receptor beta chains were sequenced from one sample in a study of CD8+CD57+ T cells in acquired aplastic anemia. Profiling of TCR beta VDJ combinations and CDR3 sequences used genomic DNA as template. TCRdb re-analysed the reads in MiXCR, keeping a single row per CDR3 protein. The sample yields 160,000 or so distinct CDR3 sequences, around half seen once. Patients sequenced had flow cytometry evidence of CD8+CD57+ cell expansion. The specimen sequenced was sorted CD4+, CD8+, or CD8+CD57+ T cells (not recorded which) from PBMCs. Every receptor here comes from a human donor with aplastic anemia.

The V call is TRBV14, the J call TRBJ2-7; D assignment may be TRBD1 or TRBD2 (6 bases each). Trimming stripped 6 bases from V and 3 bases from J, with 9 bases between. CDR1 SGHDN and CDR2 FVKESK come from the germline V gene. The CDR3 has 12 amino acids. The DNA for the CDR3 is TGTGCCAGCAGTAGGGGGGTCTACGAGCAGTACTTC. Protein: CASSRGVYEQYF.

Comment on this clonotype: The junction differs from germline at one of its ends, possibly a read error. CDR3 protein: CASSGSGAGGNVLTF. The CDR3 DNA reads as TGTGCCAGCAGTGGATCTGGGGCCGGGGGCAACGTCCTGACTTTC. The chain is built from TRBV2 and TRBJ2-6, with a tentative D call TRBD2 (6 bases). The CDR3 sequence is 15 residues long. Germline V CDR1 and CDR2: SNHLY, FYNNEI.

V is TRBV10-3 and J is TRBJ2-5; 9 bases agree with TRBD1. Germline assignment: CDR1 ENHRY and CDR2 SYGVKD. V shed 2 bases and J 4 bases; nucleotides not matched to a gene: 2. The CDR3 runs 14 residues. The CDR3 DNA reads TGTGCCATCAGTGAGGCGGACAGGGGAGAGACCCAGTACTTC. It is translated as CAISEADRGETQYF.

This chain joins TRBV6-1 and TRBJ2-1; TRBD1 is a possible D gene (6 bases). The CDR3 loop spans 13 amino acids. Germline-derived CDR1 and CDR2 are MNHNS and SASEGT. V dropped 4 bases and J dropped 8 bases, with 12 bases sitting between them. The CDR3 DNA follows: TGTGCCAGCAGTGGGACAGTTCAGGATGAGCAGTTCTTC. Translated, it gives CASSGTVQDEQFF.

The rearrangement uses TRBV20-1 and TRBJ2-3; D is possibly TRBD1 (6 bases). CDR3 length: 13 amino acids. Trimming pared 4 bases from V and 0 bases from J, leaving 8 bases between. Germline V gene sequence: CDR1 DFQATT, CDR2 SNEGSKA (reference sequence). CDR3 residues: CSATRGSTDTQYF. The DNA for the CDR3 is TGCAGTGCTACCAGGGGAAGCACAGATACGCAGTATTTT.

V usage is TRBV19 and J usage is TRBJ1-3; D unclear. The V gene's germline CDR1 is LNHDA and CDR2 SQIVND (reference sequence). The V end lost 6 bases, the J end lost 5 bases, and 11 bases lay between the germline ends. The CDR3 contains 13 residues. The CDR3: CASRGGSRNTIYF. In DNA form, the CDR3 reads TGTGCCAGTAGGGGCGGGTCAAGAAACACCATATATTTT.

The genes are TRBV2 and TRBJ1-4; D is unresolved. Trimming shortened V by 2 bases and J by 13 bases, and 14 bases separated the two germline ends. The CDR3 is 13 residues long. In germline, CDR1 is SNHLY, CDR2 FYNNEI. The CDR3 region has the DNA TGTGCCAGCAGTGAACAGTTGGTCGCTAGACTGTTTTTT. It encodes CASSEQLVARLFF.

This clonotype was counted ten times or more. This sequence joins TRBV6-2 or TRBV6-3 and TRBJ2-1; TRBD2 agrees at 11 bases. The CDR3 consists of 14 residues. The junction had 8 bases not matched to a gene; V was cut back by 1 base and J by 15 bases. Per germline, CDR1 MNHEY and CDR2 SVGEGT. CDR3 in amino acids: CASSYLVSGGVLFF. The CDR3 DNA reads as TGTGCCAGCAGTTACTTGGTTAGCGGGGGGGTATTGTTCTTC.

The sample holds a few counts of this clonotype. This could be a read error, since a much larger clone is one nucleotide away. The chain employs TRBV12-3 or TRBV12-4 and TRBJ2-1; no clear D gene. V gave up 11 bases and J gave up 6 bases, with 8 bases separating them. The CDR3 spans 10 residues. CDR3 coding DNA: TGTGCCGGCGGACGCAATGAGCAGTTCTTC. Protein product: CAGGRNEQFF.

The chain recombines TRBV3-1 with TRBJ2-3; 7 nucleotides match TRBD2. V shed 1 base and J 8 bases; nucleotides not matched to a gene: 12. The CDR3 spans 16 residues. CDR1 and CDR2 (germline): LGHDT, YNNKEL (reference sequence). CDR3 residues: CASSQGQRGKSSTQYF. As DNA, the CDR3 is TGTGCCAGCAGCCAAGGCCAGCGGGGTAAATCTAGTACGCAGTATTTT.

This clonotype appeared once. Here the CDR3 DNA reads TGCAGCGCTATCTCTGGGGCCAACGTCCTGACTTTC. This gives the protein CSAISGANVLTF. The chain carries TRBV29-1 and TRBJ2-6; D remains ambiguous. The CDR3 has 12 amino acids. Trimming shortened V by 7 bases and J by 0 bases, and 4 bases separated the two germline ends. Germline CDR1 is SQVTM and CDR2 is ANQGSEA.

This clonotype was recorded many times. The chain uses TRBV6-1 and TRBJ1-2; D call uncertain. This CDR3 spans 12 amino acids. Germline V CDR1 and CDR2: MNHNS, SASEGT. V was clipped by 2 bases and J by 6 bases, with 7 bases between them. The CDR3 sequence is CASSETVDGYTF. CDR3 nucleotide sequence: TGTGCCAGCAGTGAAACGGTGGATGGCTACACCTTC.

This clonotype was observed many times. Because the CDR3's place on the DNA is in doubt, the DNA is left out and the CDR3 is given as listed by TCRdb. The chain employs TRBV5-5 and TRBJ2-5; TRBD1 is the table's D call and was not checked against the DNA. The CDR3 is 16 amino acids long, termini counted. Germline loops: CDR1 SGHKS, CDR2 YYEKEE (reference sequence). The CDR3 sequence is CASSFGPGGNKETQYF.

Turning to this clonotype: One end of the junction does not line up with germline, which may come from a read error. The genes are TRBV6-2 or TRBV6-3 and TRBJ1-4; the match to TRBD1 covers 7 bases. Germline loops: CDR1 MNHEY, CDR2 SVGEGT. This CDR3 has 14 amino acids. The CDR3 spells CASSFLQGNGKLFF. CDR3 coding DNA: TGTGCCAGCAGCTTTTTACAGGGGAATGGAAAACTGTTTTTT.